The T cell receptor (beta chain) under discussion was sequenced for a study of shared T cell receptors in the human thymus. The germline V gene encodes CDR1 SGHDN and CDR2 FVKESK. The CDR3 runs to 16 residues. V shed 5 bases and J 4 bases; nucleotides not matched to a gene: 13. Produced via immunoSEQ multiplex PCR; TCRdb's table is partial and in-frame only. The sample carries just under 550,000 clones, around three quarters recorded once. These data were also filed under a second study, of human thymus T cells. That source notes: Those donating were healthy Finnish infants in corrective surgery for congenital heart defects. The study used thymus tissue resected during corrective heart surgery. Unrelated individuals were reported by related research to share highly overlapping thymic repertoires.

The source material was thymocytes. This sequence originates from a boy in the first two years of life with a congenital heart defect. This rearrangement joins TRBV14 to TRBJ2-7; 8 bases are a match to TRBD1. The CDR3 DNA reads TGTGCCAGCAGCTCTCTACGGCACAGGGGGATATACGAGCAGTACTTC. Its protein product is CASSSLRHRGIYEQYF.